What follows are 13 T cell receptor beta chains derived from one specimen sequenced in a study of human T cells and chemical hapten exposure. TCRdb itself ran the RACE reads through MiXCR, one entry per CDR3 protein. This sample carries around 120,000 distinct CDR3 sequences, 13% of them seen once, and the ten largest clones take approximately 3%. Time point here: pre-sensitization, week 0. Noted treatment: therapeutic diphenylcyclopropenone sensitization with weekly scalp DPC. The material sequenced was whole blood, taken in connection with sensitization to the hapten diphenylcyclopropenone (DPC). All receptors come from a woman under 30 with alopecia areata. Some clones in this sample may be carry-over from other donors' samples.

This clonotype was counted at least ten times. This rearrangement joins TRBV18 to TRBJ2-1, with D hard to call. Germline values: CDR1 KGHSH, CDR2 LQKENI. The length of the CDR3 is 13 residues. V was shortened by 2 bases and J by 6 bases, with 8 bases between the two germline ends. The CDR3: CASSPMDLNEQFF. The CDR3 DNA is TGTGCCAGCTCACCAATGGACCTCAATGAGCAGTTCTTC.

This clonotype was seen only a few times. The chain couples TRBV19 to TRBJ2-1; TRBD2 matches 13 bases. The CDR3 loop spans 14 amino acids. Germline lookup yields CDR1 LNHDA and CDR2 SQIVND (reference sequence). J gave up 8 bases and V 6 bases, and 4 bases lay outside the gene matches. CDR3 bases: TGTGCCAGTAGCCGGACTAGCGGGGGCGATGAGCAGTTCTTC. Translating gives CASSRTSGGDEQFF.

The chain combines TRBV2 with TRBJ2-1; 10 nucleotides agree with TRBD1. The J segment lost 15 bases and the V segment lost 6 bases, leaving 14 bases of the junction unmatched. CDR1 and CDR2 from the germline V gene are SNHLY and FYNNEI. The CDR3 loop spans 14 amino acids. The CDR3 protein is CASRAGTGAPTTFF. The CDR3 DNA reads TGTGCCAGCAGAGCCGGGACAGGGGCCCCTACTACGTTCTTC.

The rearrangement links TRBV9 to TRBJ2-2, with D perhaps assigned TRBD1 or TRBD2 (5 bases each). Between the trimmed V and J ends, which lost 3 bases and 7 bases, there was a span of 10 bases. This CDR3 is 13 amino acids long. Germline V gene data show CDR1 as SGDLS and CDR2 as YYNGEE. The CDR3 nucleotides are TGTGCCAGCAGCGAAAGGGACCGCGGGGAGCTGTTTTTT. Translating it yields CASSERDRGELFF.

This clonotype came up a few times. The chain joins TRBV5-4 to TRBJ1-1, with TRBD1 as a possible D gene (5 bases). Germline V lookup: CDR1 SGHNT, CDR2 YYREEE (reference sequence). The CDR3 loop spans 12 amino acids. The V end lost 1 base, the J end lost 5 bases, and 6 bases lay between the germline ends. The CDR3 here is CASSLRGTEAFF. The CDR3 DNA follows: TGTGCCAGCAGCTTGAGGGGTACTGAAGCTTTCTTT.

This clonotype was counted ten times or more. V and J are TRBV20-1 and TRBJ1-5; D gene ambiguous. The V end was cut by 6 bases, the J end by 1 base, with 10 bases between. Germline lookup yields CDR1 DFQATT and CDR2 SNEGSKA (reference sequence). This CDR3 spans 13 amino acids. The CDR3 DNA sequence: TGCAGTGCAAGGATGGGGAGCAATCAGCCCCAGCATTTT. Translating gives CSARMGSNQPQHF.

The chain employs TRBV18 and TRBJ1-4, with D unclear. V lost 0 bases and J lost 8, with 13 bases in between. CDR1 KGHSH and CDR2 LQKENI come from the germline V gene. The CDR3 extends over 15 amino acids. The chain's CDR3 is CASSPPEQRKEKLFF. CDR3 bases: TGTGCCAGCTCACCACCGGAACAAAGAAAGGAAAAACTGTTTTTT.

This clonotype was observed a handful of times. The chain carries TRBV7-9 and TRBJ2-1; D unclear. Per the germline V gene, CDR1 is SEHNR and CDR2 is FQNEAQ (reference sequence). V was pared by 4 bases and J by 7 bases, with 8 bases between. This CDR3 has 12 amino acids. Here the CDR3 reads CASSWLKNEQFF. Here the CDR3 DNA reads TGTGCCAGCAGCTGGCTTAAGAATGAGCAGTTCTTC.

The J gene is TRBJ2-1, the V gene TRBV10-2; TRBD2 aligns across 7 bases. The trim removed 7 bases at V and 0 bases at J, leaving 9 bases unmatched. The V gene's germline CDR1 is WSHSY and CDR2 SAAADI. The CDR3 runs 16 residues. The CDR3 is CASKPFGGSSYNEQFF. The CDR3 DNA follows: TGCGCCAGCAAGCCTTTCGGGGGGAGCTCCTACAATGAGCAGTTCTTC.

This clonotype has more than one count but fewer than ten. The chain uses TRBV7-9 and TRBJ2-7; D might be TRBD1 (6 bases). V was trimmed by 3 bases and J by 2 bases, leaving 14 bases between them. CDR1 and CDR2 from the germline V gene are SEHNR and FQNEAQ (reference sequence). CDR3 length: 15 residues. The CDR3 protein is CASSFRQGFTYEQYF. CDR3 coding DNA: TGTGCCAGCAGCTTCCGCCAGGGGTTTACCTACGAGCAGTACTTC.

This clonotype was counted a few times. The chain couples TRBV4-3 to TRBJ1-1; the D gene is possibly TRBD1 (5 bases). V was cut by 1 base and J by 6 bases, with 12 bases left in between. Per the germline V gene, CDR1 is LGHNA and CDR2 is YSLEER. CDR3 size: 14 residues. Here the CDR3 reads CASSQGREAAEAFF. Here the CDR3 DNA reads TGCGCCAGCAGCCAAGGCAGGGAAGCCGCTGAAGCTTTCTTT.

There are many counts of this clonotype. This chain joins TRBV29-1 and TRBJ1-2; possible D gene TRBD1, 6 bases. The CDR3 length is 13 residues. V was shortened by 0 bases and J by 8 bases, with 13 bases between the two germline ends. The germline V gene has CDR1 SQVTM and CDR2 ANQGSEA. CDR3 protein: CSVEDPGAKGYTF. The DNA for the CDR3 is TGCAGCGTTGAAGATCCGGGGGCGAAAGGCTACACCTTC.

This clonotype has just a few counts. The J gene is TRBJ1-3, the V gene TRBV7-2; maybe TRBD1 (6 bases). V gave up 6 bases and J gave up 4 bases, with 16 bases separating them. Germline V lookup: CDR1 SGHTA, CDR2 FQGNSA. CDR3 length equals 15 residues. For the CDR3, the DNA is TGTGCCAGCAGTCCACCGGACAGTTTCGGAAACACCATATATTTT. Its translation is CASSPPDSFGNTIYF.